The sequence of this T cell receptor (beta chain) was determined in a study of T-cell memory formation after mild COVID-19. Across the whole study: Clusters were largely donor specific.

General study results and limits: Clones that got smaller from day 15 to 85 had even CD4/CD8, while clones growing later tipped toward CD4+. Certain responding clones were present in pre-infection memory, suggesting participation of cross-reactive memory. Clones that contracted clustered mainly in CM and EM if CD4+ and in EMRA if CD8+.

V trimming: 3 bases; J trimming: 4 bases; junction bases outside the gene matches: 9. This CDR3 contains 16 residues. Germline V gene lookup returns CDR1 SEHNR and CDR2 FQNEAQ (reference sequence). To note about this clonotype: The antigen is unknown.

TCRdb ran MiXCR on the 5' RACE reads and lists one entry per CDR3 protein. The sample has roughly 120,000 distinct CDR3 sequences, 15% to 20% seen once. Sequenced sample: PBMCs or a T cell subset sorted from them (not recorded which). V gene TRBV7-9 combines with J gene TRBJ2-3; 8 bases fit TRBD2. This TCR was recovered from an adult woman who had mild COVID-19 (a few samples of this study predate the infection). Cell type and time point are not known. The CDR3 nucleotides are TGTGCCAGCAGCTTTGGAAGCGGGAGTGGCGCAGATACGCAGTATTTT. Amino acids: CASSFGSGSGADTQYF.